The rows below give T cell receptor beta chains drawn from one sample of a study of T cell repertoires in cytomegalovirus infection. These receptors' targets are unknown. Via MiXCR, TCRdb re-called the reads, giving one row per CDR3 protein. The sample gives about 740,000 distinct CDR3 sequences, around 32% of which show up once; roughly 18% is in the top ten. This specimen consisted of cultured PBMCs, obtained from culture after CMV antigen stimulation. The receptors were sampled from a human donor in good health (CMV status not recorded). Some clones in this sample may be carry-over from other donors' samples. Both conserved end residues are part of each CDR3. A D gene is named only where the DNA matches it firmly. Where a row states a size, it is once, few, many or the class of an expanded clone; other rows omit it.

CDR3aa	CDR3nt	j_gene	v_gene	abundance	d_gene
CASTSPPPASSGTKKGTDTQYF	TGTGCCAGCACTTCTCCCCCCCCAGCTTCATCTGGGACGAAGAAAGGCACAGATACGCAGTATTTT	TRBJ2-3	TRBV7-9	few	-
CASSFDRGAEQYF	TGTGCCAGCAGCTTCGACAGGGGTGCAGAGCAGTACTTC	TRBJ2-7	TRBV7-9	-	TRBD1
CASSISPYGTEAFF	TGTGCCAGCAGCATTAGTCCCTATGGCACTGAAGCTTTCTTT	TRBJ1-1	TRBV6-1	-	-
CASTDRGGSTEAFF	TGTGCCAGTACAGACAGGGGCGGGAGCACTGAAGCTTTCTTT	TRBJ1-1	TRBV19	-	TRBD1
CASSLGGKGGEKLFF	TGTGCCAGCAGCTTAGGGGGGAAGGGGGGTGAAAAACTGTTTTTT	TRBJ1-4	TRBV7-2	few	-
CASSQEGGTQYF	TGTGCCAGCAGCCAGGAAGGGGGGACCCAGTACTTC	TRBJ2-5	TRBV3-1	-	-
CSARRGSRSEQFF	TGCAGTGCTAGAAGGGGGTCGAGGAGTGAGCAGTTCTTC	TRBJ2-1	TRBV20-1	-	-
CASSSWEVEQFF	TGTGCCAGCAGCAGCTGGGAGGTTGAGCAGTTCTTC	TRBJ2-1	TRBV11-1	many	-
CASSLFGLHSYNEQFF	TGTGCCAGCAGTTTATTCGGACTTCACTCCTACAATGAGCAGTTCTTC	TRBJ2-1	TRBV27	-	-
CAISDRRGGVYEQYF	TGTGCCATCAGTGATCGGCGGGGGGGCGTTTACGAGCAGTACTTC	TRBJ2-7	TRBV10-3	-	TRBD2
CASSRTGWAYEQYF	TGTGCCAGCAGTCGGACAGGGTGGGCCTACGAGCAGTACTTC	TRBJ2-7	TRBV6-2/TRBV6-3	-	TRBD1
CAISGTSGSVADTQYF	TGTGCCATTTCTGGGACTAGCGGGAGTGTCGCAGATACGCAGTATTTT	TRBJ2-3	TRBV6-2/TRBV6-3	few	TRBD2
CASSQGQGATLYEQYF	TGTGCCAGCAGCCAAGGACAGGGGGCGACCCTCTACGAGCAGTACTTC	TRBJ2-7	TRBV7-6	-	TRBD1
CASSQLSGGIYEQYF	TGCGCCAGCAGCCAACTTAGCGGGGGGATCTACGAGCAGTACTTC	TRBJ2-7	TRBV4-1	-	TRBD2
CASSPAPGQYHSYEQYF	TGTGCCAGTAGTCCCGCCCCGGGACAGTATCACTCCTACGAGCAGTACTTC	TRBJ2-7	TRBV19	-	TRBD1
CASSYYRDVDEQYF	TGTGCCAGCAGTTACTACCGGGACGTAGACGAGCAGTACTTC	TRBJ2-7	TRBV6-8	-	-
CASGRHANYGYTF	TGTGCCAGCGGGAGACATGCTAACTATGGCTACACCTTC	TRBJ1-2	TRBV6-5	-	-